The 28 T cell receptor beta chains reported below all come from one sample, sequenced in a study of T cell responses to AZD1222 COVID-19 vaccine. Some clones are missing from TCRdb's copy, which holds only in-frame ones; the method was immunoSEQ multiplex PCR. Altogether more than 11,000 clones are present, about 84% being singletons, with the ten largest covering 39%. The specimen comprised peripheral blood, sampled 28 days after the second AZD1222 dose. Receptor source: an adult who received the AZD1222 COVID-19 vaccine.

J is TRBJ1-5 and V is TRBV10-3; 8 bases are shared with TRBD1. There are 15 residues in the CDR3. Trimming cost V 3 bases and J 5 bases; bases outside gene matches: 6. Germline V lookup: CDR1 ENHRY, CDR2 SYGVKD. CDR3 DNA: TGTGCCATCAGTGACCCGAACAGGGGGTATCAGCCCCAGCATTTT. Its translation is CAISDPNRGYQPQHF.

This sequence joins TRBV7-8 and TRBJ1-2; maybe TRBD1 (5 bases). Trimming cost V 5 bases and J 1 base, with 17 bases left between them. Germline V gives CDR1 SGHVS, CDR2 FQNEAQ. The CDR3 sequence is 16 residues long. CDR3 protein: CASSPVEGRLNYGYTF. CDR3 coding DNA: TGTGCCAGCAGCCCTGTTGAGGGGAGGCTTAACTATGGCTACACCTTC.

In this sample, this clone turned up once. The chain has TRBV4-3 and TRBJ2-3; D is unclear. From germline, CDR1 is LGHNA and CDR2 YSLEER. This CDR3 spans 14 amino acids. V shed 0 bases and J shed 9 bases, with 13 bases lying between them. The CDR3 is CASSQDVYGTTQYF. The CDR3 DNA sequence: TGCGCCAGCAGCCAAGATGTTTACGGTACGACGCAGTATTTT.

This rearrangement joins TRBV7-8 to TRBJ2-5; 9 nucleotides match TRBD2. The CDR3 spans 16 residues. After removal of 5 bases from V and 5 bases from J, the junction contained 12 bases not matched to a gene. Germline CDR1 SGHVS, CDR2 FQNEAQ. The CDR3 spells CASSRETSGLGETQYF. CDR3 sequence (DNA): TGTGCCAGCAGCCGAGAGACTAGCGGACTAGGGGAGACCCAGTACTTC.

J is TRBJ1-5 and V is TRBV2; maybe TRBD1 (5 bases). Germline-derived CDR1 and CDR2 are SNHLY and FYNNEI. The CDR3 length is 14 residues. Trimming left V 4 bases short and J 3 bases short, with 10 bases between. This CDR3 is CASSGGTANQPQHF. CDR3 coding DNA: TGTGCCAGCAGTGGGGGGACGGCCAATCAGCCCCAGCATTTT.

Remarks on this clone: Other DNA sequences from this sample encode an identical CDR3 as well. The V gene is TRBV9, the J gene TRBJ2-5, with 9 bases that match TRBD2. Per the germline V gene, CDR1 is SGDLS and CDR2 is YYNGEE. There are 15 residues in the CDR3. V was clipped by 0 bases and J by 5 bases; unmatched bases: 5. CDR3 region: CASSVGAGGGETQYF. The CDR3 DNA reads TGTGCCAGCAGCGTAGGAGCGGGGGGTGGGGAGACCCAGTACTTC. Variable domain in full (rest from reference TRBV9 and TRBJ2-5): DSGVTQTPKHLITATGQRVTLRCSPRSGDLSVYWYQQSLDQGLQFLIQYYNGEERAKGNILERFSAQQFPDLHSELNLSSLELGDSALYFCASSVGAGGGETQYFGPGTRLLVL.

In DNA form, the CDR3 reads TGTGCCAGCAGCTTATTAGGGTTCGGCGAGCAGTACTTC. It codes for CASSLLGFGEQYF. J is TRBJ2-7 and V is TRBV7-2; the D is unclear. CDR1 is SGHTA, CDR2 FQGNSA, per germline. This CDR3 has 13 amino acids. Trimming removed 2 bases at V and 6 bases at J, with 11 bases between. Full variable domain (outside the CDR3, taken from reference TRBV7-2 and TRBJ2-7): GAGVSQSPSNKVTEKGKDVELRCDPISGHTALYWYRQSLGQGLEFLIYFQGNSAPDKSGLPSDRFSAERTGGSVSTLTIQRTQQEDSAVYLCASSLLGFGEQYFGPGTRLTVT.

This clone has only a few counts. The V gene is TRBV30, the J gene TRBJ2-5, with 7 positions matching TRBD1. With V trimmed by 7 bases and J by 1 base, 6 bases remained unmatched. Germline CDR1 reads GTSNPN; CDR2 reads SVGIG (reference sequence). CDR3 length: 13 residues. This chain's CDR3 is CASMGQSQETQYF. The CDR3 coding sequence is TGTGCCTCCATGGGACAGTCCCAAGAGACCCAGTACTTC.

This chain links TRBV7-2 with TRBJ2-1, with 9 bases aligning to TRBD2. This CDR3 is 15 amino acids long. Trimming at V came to 5 bases and at J to 7 bases, leaving 9 bases not matched to a gene. Germline V CDR1 and CDR2: SGHTA, FQGNSA. Here the CDR3 DNA reads TGTGCCAGCAGCAAAGCGGGGGGACTGAGGAATGAGCAGTTCTTC. The encoded protein is CASSKAGGLRNEQFF.

The gene calls are TRBV7-2 and TRBJ1-4; the D is unclear. The CDR3 is made up of 13 amino acids. CDR1 and CDR2 from the germline V gene are SGHTA and FQGNSA. CDR3 DNA sequence: TGTGCGGCCGCCCCGGACGGAATGGATAAACTGTTTTTT. Its translation is CAAAPDGMDKLFF.

The CDR3 loop reads CASSLDFGVEKLFF. CDR3 nucleotide sequence: TGTGCCAGCAGCTTAGACTTTGGGGTGGAAAAACTGTTTTTT. This chain uses TRBV11-2 with TRBJ1-4; D call uncertain. The ends were cut back, 0 bases at V and 8 bases at J, with 10 bases in the middle. In germline, CDR1 is SGHAT, CDR2 FQNNGV. The CDR3 is 14 amino acids.

The J gene is TRBJ1-1, the V gene TRBV7-2; possible D gene TRBD1, 5 bases. This CDR3 is 18 amino acids long. Germline V lookup: CDR1 SGHTA, CDR2 FQGNSA. V was pared by 5 bases and J by 6 bases, with 28 bases between. DNA for the CDR3: TGTGCCAGCAGCCCACACCACAGCGGGGGGGGAAGGAGGCCTGAAGCTTTCTTT. Its protein product is CASSPHHSGGGRRPEAFF.

V is TRBV12-3 or TRBV12-4 and J is TRBJ1-1, with D maybe TRBD1 (5 bases). V was cut by 5 bases and J by 4 bases, with 8 bases left in between. The CDR3 is made up of 12 amino acids. CDR3 in DNA: TGTGCCAGCAGTCGGGGGAGCACTGAAGCTTTCTTT. Its translation is CASSRGSTEAFF.

This clone was seen only a few times. CDR3 sequence: CASSLVHQSYNEQFF. DNA of the CDR3: TGTGCCAGCAGCTTAGTCCACCAGTCCTACAATGAGCAGTTCTTC. The J gene is TRBJ2-1, the V gene TRBV7-2; D remains unclear. CDR3 length: 15 amino acids. V was pared by 1 base and J by 1 base, with 8 bases between. Germline assignment: CDR1 SGHTA and CDR2 FQGNSA.

This rearrangement joins TRBV19 to TRBJ2-7, with 9 bases aligning to TRBD2. V trimming: 3 bases; J trimming: 2 bases; junction bases outside the gene matches: 2. This CDR3 contains 14 residues. Germline V CDR1 and CDR2: LNHDA, SQIVND (reference sequence). The CDR3 coding sequence is TGTGCCAGTAGTATGACTAGCGGCCCCTACGAGCAGTACTTC. This codes for CASSMTSGPYEQYF.

The gene calls are TRBV28 and TRBJ1-1; D perhaps matches TRBD1 (6 bases). The CDR3 sequence is 16 residues long. CDR1 and CDR2 (germline): MDHEN, SYDVKM. Trimming pared 4 bases from V and 7 bases from J, leaving 22 bases between. The CDR3 is CASSSPRGIPRNEAFF. Here the CDR3 DNA reads TGTGCCAGCAGTTCACCCAGGGGCATACCTCGAAATGAAGCTTTCTTT.

The genes are TRBV2 and TRBJ1-6, with a tentative D call TRBD1 (5 bases). This CDR3 spans 12 amino acids. V was pared by 3 bases and J by 9 bases, with 6 bases between. Germline V gives CDR1 SNHLY, CDR2 FYNNEI. The CDR3 nucleotides read TGTGCCAGCAGTGAGAGGGGTTCACCCCTCCACTTT. The encoded protein is CASSERGSPLHF.

This sequence joins TRBV10-3 and TRBJ2-5; D is tentatively TRBD1 or TRBD2 (5 bases each). V gave up 3 bases and J gave up 4 bases, with 9 bases separating them. This CDR3 is 13 amino acids long. The germline gives CDR1 ENHRY, CDR2 SYGVKD. The CDR3 sequence: CAISEPGTETQYF. The CDR3 DNA reads as TGTGCCATCAGTGAACCAGGGACAGAGACCCAGTACTTC.

This clone was detected once. J is TRBJ1-4 and V is TRBV27; 7 bases are a match to TRBD1. The CDR3 has 18 residues. V was clipped by 2 bases and J by 0 bases; unmatched bases: 9. Per germline, CDR1 MNHEY and CDR2 SMNVEV (reference sequence). The CDR3 is CASSLNTPGGSTNEKLFF. The CDR3 bases are TGTGCCAGCAGTTTAAACACTCCAGGGGGTTCAACTAATGAAAAACTGTTTTTT.

The CDR3 coding sequence is TGTGCCAGCACCCTCGGACTAGCGGCGAACAATGAGCAGTTCTTC. This encodes CASTLGLAANNEQFF. J is TRBJ2-1 and V is TRBV28; 10 nucleotides line up with TRBD2. Trimming removed 7 bases from V and 5 bases from J; junction bases left unmatched: 8. Germline CDR1 and CDR2: MDHEN and SYDVKM. This CDR3 has 15 residues. The full variable domain, rest sourced from reference TRBV28 and TRBJ2-1, is DVKVTQSSRYLVKRTGEKVFLECVQDMDHENMFWYRQDPGLGLRLIYFSYDVKMKEKGDIPEGYSVSREKKERFSLILESASTNQTSMYLCASTLGLAANNEQFFGPGTRLTVL.

J is TRBJ2-3 and V is TRBV2; a weak D match, TRBD2 (6 bases). The CDR3 sequence is 14 residues long. V dropped 2 bases and J dropped 1 base, with 7 bases sitting between them. The germline V gene has CDR1 SNHLY and CDR2 FYNNEI. CDR3 coding DNA: TGTGCCAGCAGTGAAACGGGAGGCACAGATACGCAGTATTTT. Translated: CASSETGGTDTQYF.

The V gene is TRBV18, the J gene TRBJ1-1; 7 bases line up with TRBD1. CDR1 is KGHSH and CDR2 is LQKENI in the germline V gene. The junction had 6 bases not matched to a gene; V was cut back by 6 bases and J by 2 bases. The length of the CDR3 is 14 residues. CDR3: CASSQGQLNTEAFF. CDR3 bases: TGTGCCAGCTCGCAGGGACAGTTAAACACTGAAGCTTTCTTT.

J is TRBJ1-5 and V is TRBV30; tentative D call: TRBD1 (5 bases). Trimming left V 2 bases short and J 2 bases short, with 13 bases between. Per germline, CDR1 GTSNPN and CDR2 SVGIG (reference sequence). The CDR3 sequence is 15 residues long. The CDR3 sequence is CAWSPTPGGNQPQHF. The CDR3 DNA reads as TGTGCCTGGAGTCCTACCCCGGGGGGCAATCAGCCCCAGCATTTT.

The chain is built from TRBV7-2 and TRBJ1-5; 9 nucleotides align to TRBD1. The CDR3 has 16 residues. Germline V CDR1 and CDR2: SGHTA, FQGNSA. V lost 3 bases to trimming and J lost 3 bases; unmatched junction nucleotides: 6. CDR3 sequence: CASSLMGQGLNQPQHF. The CDR3 DNA is TGTGCCAGCAGCTTGATGGGACAGGGTCTCAATCAGCCCCAGCATTTT. Using reference TRBV7-2 and TRBJ1-5 for the parts outside the CDR3, the full variable domain is GAGVSQSPSNKVTEKGKDVELRCDPISGHTALYWYRQSLGQGLEFLIYFQGNSAPDKSGLPSDRFSAERTGGSVSTLTIQRTQQEDSAVYLCASSLMGQGLNQPQHFGDGTRLSIL.

The gene calls are TRBV10-3 and TRBJ2-7; tentatively, D is TRBD2 (6 bases). Between the trimmed V and J ends, which lost 0 bases and 6 bases, there was a span of 9 bases. Germline V gives CDR1 ENHRY, CDR2 SYGVKD. The CDR3 contains 13 residues. CDR3 in DNA: TGTGCCATCAGTGAGTCGGTGGGAGGCGAGCAGTACTTC. It yields the protein CAISESVGGEQYF.

With respect to this clone: Likely a read error: the CDR3 ends without its conserved phenylalanine or tryptophan. No DNA is shown, since the ends of the CDR3 on it are uncertain; the CDR3 is the one TCRdb lists. The gene calls are TRBV27 and TRBJ1-6; the table gives TRBD1 as D, unverified against the DNA. Germline loops: CDR1 MNHEY, CDR2 SMNVEV (reference sequence). The CDR3 has 18 amino acids, counting both end residues. CDR3: CASSLSPTGTGFGETINM.

This clone has just one count. This chain links TRBV27 with TRBJ2-7; 9 bases map to TRBD2. CDR3 length: 13 residues. With 5 bases clipped from V and 2 bases from J, the junction kept 1 base outside the gene matches. Germline CDR1 MNHEY, CDR2 SMNVEV (reference sequence). This chain's CDR3 is CASSTSGPYEQYF. DNA of the CDR3: TGTGCCAGCAGTACTAGCGGGCCCTACGAGCAGTACTTC.

This clone was observed once. The chain carries TRBV2 and TRBJ1-1; D ambiguous. CDR1 is SNHLY and CDR2 is FYNNEI in the germline V gene. V was clipped by 3 bases and J by 7 bases, with 15 bases between them. CDR3 length: 14 residues. As DNA, the CDR3 is TGTGCCAGCAGTGAGGTTCCGCACAGCATTGAAGCTTTCTTT. Its translation: CASSEVPHSIEAFF.